This T cell receptor (beta chain) is drawn from a study of beta chain features in type 1 diabetes. Every isolated RNA sample was fully reverse transcribed, so sequencing captured expressed TCRB transcripts. Generated by immunoSEQ multiplex PCR, the TCRdb table keeps only in-frame clones and is missing some. The data hold 150,000 to 170,000 clones, with 10% to 13% observed a single time. Whole-study findings and limits: Patients and controls would be equally affected if PCR favored shorter templates. Across all four CD4+ subsets, people with type 1 diabetes showed modestly shorter TCRB CDR3s.

Losses at the gene ends were 3 bases for V and 4 bases for J; bases not matched to a gene: 9. The CDR3 has 14 amino acids. Per germline, CDR1 GTSNPN and CDR2 SVGIG (reference sequence). In regard to this clone: Its cognate antigen is unknown.

The sequencing sample was made of central memory CD4+ T cells from blood. The sequence was collected from a man younger than 45 with type 1 diabetes. The gene calls are TRBV30 and TRBJ2-7; 7 bases line up with TRBD1. As DNA, the CDR3 is TGTGCCTGGAGACCTCTGGCCAGGGGGTACGAGCAGTACTTC. Its protein product is CAWRPLARGYEQYF. The full variable domain, its missing parts supplied by reference TRBV30 and TRBJ2-7, is SQTIHQWPATLVQPVGSPLSLECTVEGTSNPNLYWYRQAAGRGLQLLFYSVGIGQISSEVPQNLSASRPQDRQFILSSKKLLLSDSGFYLCAWRPLARGYEQYFGPGTRLTVT.